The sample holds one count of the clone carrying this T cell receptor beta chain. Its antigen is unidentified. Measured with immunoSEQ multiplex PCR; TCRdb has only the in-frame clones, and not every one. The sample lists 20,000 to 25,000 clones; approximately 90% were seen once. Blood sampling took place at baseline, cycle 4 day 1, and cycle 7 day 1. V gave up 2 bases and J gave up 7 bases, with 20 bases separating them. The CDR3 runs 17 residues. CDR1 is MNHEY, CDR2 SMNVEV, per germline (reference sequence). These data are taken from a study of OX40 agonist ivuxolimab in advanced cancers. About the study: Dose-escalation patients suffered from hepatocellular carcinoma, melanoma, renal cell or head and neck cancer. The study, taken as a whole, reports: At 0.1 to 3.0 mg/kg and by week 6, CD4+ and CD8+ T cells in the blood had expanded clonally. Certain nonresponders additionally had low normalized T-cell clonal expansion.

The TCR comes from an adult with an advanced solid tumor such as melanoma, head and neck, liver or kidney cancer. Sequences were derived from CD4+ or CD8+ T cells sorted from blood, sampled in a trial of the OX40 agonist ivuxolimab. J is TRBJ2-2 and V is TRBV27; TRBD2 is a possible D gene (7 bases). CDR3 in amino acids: CASSLPRGGDGIGELFF. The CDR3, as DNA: TGTGCCAGCAGTTTACCGCGCGGGGGCGATGGTATCGGGGAGCTGTTTTTT.